The 18 T cell receptor beta chains reported below all come from one sample, sequenced in a study of T cell responses to AZD1222 COVID-19 vaccine. Method: immunoSEQ multiplex PCR; TCRdb's copy keeps in-frame clones and lacks some. The top ten clones hold approximately 22% of a sample with about 110,000 clones, approximately 90% of them seen once. Sequenced material: peripheral blood, taken on day 0 of AZD1222 vaccination. All receptors come from an adult in good health.

The J gene is TRBJ1-3, the V gene TRBV11-3; D unclear. Germline V gene data show CDR1 as SGHNT and CDR2 as YENEEA. The V and J ends lost 10 bases and 0 bases respectively, with 7 bases between them. This CDR3 is 12 amino acids long. DNA of the CDR3: TGTGCCACCAGAAGCTCTGGAAACACCATATATTTT. Protein sequence: CATRSSGNTIYF.

The V and J genes are TRBV6-5 and TRBJ2-1; 11 bases are shared with TRBD1. This CDR3 region has 14 residues. Germline V CDR1 and CDR2: MNHEY, SVGAGI. The V and J ends lost 8 bases and 6 bases, in that order; junction bases with no gene match: 6. The DNA of the CDR3 is TGTGCCAGCGTTTCGGGGACAGGGGGCAATGAGCAGTTCTTC. It specifies CASVSGTGGNEQFF.

In the case of this clone: Its ends do not fully match the called genes, so a read error is possible. The chain carries TRBV10-3 and TRBJ2-7; 10 bases are a match to TRBD2. Germline V gives CDR1 ENHRY, CDR2 SYGVKD. The CDR3 has 15 residues. The CDR3 spells CAITEGLARSYEQYF. The DNA for the CDR3 is TGTGCCATCACTGAGGGACTAGCGCGGTCCTACGAGCAGTACTTC.

The chain links TRBV5-1 to TRBJ1-2, with 7 positions matching TRBD1. Germline CDR1 SGHRS, CDR2 YFSETQ. The ends lost 3 bases at V and 4 bases at J; junction bases unmatched: 15. The CDR3 covers 17 residues. Here the CDR3 reads CASSSIKQGKGVYGYTF. Here the CDR3 DNA reads TGCGCCAGCAGCTCAATAAAACAGGGGAAGGGCGTCTATGGCTACACCTTC.

The chain links TRBV6-5 to TRBJ1-2; no definite D call. Trimming shortened V by 6 bases and J by 0 bases, and 8 bases separated the two germline ends. From germline, CDR1 is MNHEY and CDR2 SVGAGI. The CDR3 is 13 residues long. CDR3 sequence (DNA): TGTGCCAGCAGACCGCCAGCTAACTATGGCTACACCTTC. It specifies CASRPPANYGYTF.

The chain joins TRBV24-1 to TRBJ1-3; TRBD1 matches 7 bases. Germline-derived CDR1 and CDR2 are KGHDR and SFDVKD. V trimming: 4 bases; J trimming: 0 bases; junction bases outside the gene matches: 23. This CDR3 region has 22 residues. Here the CDR3 DNA reads TGTGCCACCAGTGAGGCCGGGACAGACAACTGGAAAACAACTTCCTCTGGAAACACCATATATTTT. This codes for CATSEAGTDNWKTTSSGNTIYF.

This rearrangement joins TRBV7-2 to TRBJ1-1; unclear D gene. From germline, CDR1 is SGHTA and CDR2 FQGNSA. There are 14 residues in the CDR3. The germline V and J ends were trimmed by 5 bases and 1 base, with 11 bases remaining between them. DNA of the CDR3: TGTGCCAGCAGCCAAATAACACAGAACACTGAAGCTTTCTTT. Translation: CASSQITQNTEAFF.

J is TRBJ2-5 and V is TRBV11-2; D is possibly TRBD1 (6 bases). V was trimmed by 6 bases and J by 5 bases, leaving 13 bases between them. CDR1 is SGHAT, CDR2 FQNNGV, per germline. The CDR3 totals 13 residues. The CDR3: CASRLQGRETQYF. CDR3 bases: TGTGCCAGCAGACTACAGGGTAGGGAGACCCAGTACTTC.

A single count supports this clone. The rearrangement uses TRBV7-3 and TRBJ1-2, with no clear D. V was trimmed by 5 bases and J by 5 bases, leaving 15 bases between them. Per the germline V gene, CDR1 is SGHTA and CDR2 is FQGTGA. CDR3 size: 14 residues. The CDR3 spells CASSPGPLTYGYTF. DNA for the CDR3: TGTGCCAGCAGCCCCGGCCCTCTGACTTATGGCTACACCTTC.

The CDR3 DNA reads as TGTGCCAGCAGCCCCTGGGACCGATACACCGGGGAGCTGTTTTTT. It specifies CASSPWDRYTGELFF. This chain connects TRBV3-1 (or the pseudogene TRBV3-2) to TRBJ2-2, with D perhaps assigned TRBD1 or TRBD2 (5 bases each). Germline CDR1 reads LGHDT; CDR2 reads YNNKEL (reference sequence). Trimming cost V 4 bases and J 3 bases, with 12 bases left between them. CDR3 length: 15 amino acids.

CDR3 sequence (DNA): TGCGCCAGCAGCTTGGTAGGGGGCCAAGAGACCCAGTACTTC. Its translation: CASSLVGGQETQYF. V gene TRBV5-1 combines with J gene TRBJ2-5; TRBD1 is a possible D gene (6 bases). This CDR3 is built from 14 residues. Trimming shortened V by 0 bases and J by 1 base, and 7 bases separated the two germline ends. Germline V gives CDR1 SGHRS, CDR2 YFSETQ. Filled out from reference TRBV5-1 and TRBJ2-5, the complete variable domain reads KAGVTQTPRYLIKTRGQQVTLSCSPISGHRSVSWYQQTPGQGLQFLFEYFSETQRNKGNFPGRFSGRQFSNSRSEMNVSTLELGDSALYLCASSLVGGQETQYFGPGTRLLVL.

The chain carries TRBV12-5 and TRBJ1-2, with 8 bases aligning to TRBD1. Germline trimming cut 1 base from V and 7 bases from J; bases unmatched to any gene: 5. Germline CDR1 and CDR2: LGHNT and FRNRAP. The CDR3 totals 14 residues. DNA of the CDR3: TGTGCTAGTGGTTTGGAGCAGGGGGCGTTTGGCTACACCTTC. Its protein is CASGLEQGAFGYTF.

The table lists this clone with a count of one. The chain is built from TRBV3-1 (or the pseudogene TRBV3-2) and TRBJ1-1; perhaps TRBD1 as D (5 bases). Germline V gene sequence: CDR1 LGHDT, CDR2 YNNKEL (reference sequence). The CDR3 runs to 14 residues. V shed 3 bases and J shed 1 base, with 9 bases lying between them. DNA for the CDR3: TGTGCCAGCAGCCAGCGGGGGGGGAACACTGAAGCTTTCTTT. Protein product: CASSQRGGNTEAFF.

The chain carries TRBV6-5 and TRBJ2-3; D is perhaps TRBD1 (5 bases). Germline CDR1 and CDR2: MNHEY and SVGAGI. There are 14 residues in the CDR3. V dropped 2 bases and J dropped 6 bases, with 12 bases sitting between them. The CDR3 bases are TGTGCCAGCAGTTACGGGGCCAATGTTGATACGCAGTATTTT. Its translation is CASSYGANVDTQYF.

The chain uses TRBV5-8 and TRBJ1-2, with D hard to call. V was pared by 0 bases and J by 4 bases, with 16 bases between. CDR1 and CDR2 (germline): SGHTS, YDEGEE. This CDR3 comprises 16 residues. CDR3 region: CASSLGGARLGYGYTF. The CDR3, as DNA: TGTGCCAGCAGCTTGGGAGGCGCCAGGTTAGGCTATGGCTACACCTTC.

This rearrangement joins TRBV19 to TRBJ1-3; 8 bases map to TRBD1. From germline, CDR1 is LNHDA and CDR2 SQIVND (reference sequence). V shed 6 bases, J shed 4 bases, and the junction held 8 bases outside the gene matches. CDR3 size: 15 residues. The CDR3 nucleotides are TGTGCCAGTAGGATCCGGGACAGGCTGGGAAACACCATATATTTT. Protein: CASRIRDRLGNTIYF. The complete variable domain, with remaining parts taken from reference TRBV19 and TRBJ1-3, reads DGGITQSPKYLFRKEGQNVTLSCEQNLNHDAMYWYRQDPGQGLRLIYYSQIVNDFQKGDIAEGYSVSREKKESFPLTVTSAQKNPTAFYLCASRIRDRLGNTIYFGEGSWLTVV.

J is TRBJ2-3 and V is TRBV6-5; maybe TRBD1 (8 bases). The CDR3 runs 14 residues. V gave up 6 bases and J gave up 9 bases, with 19 bases separating them. CDR1 MNHEY and CDR2 SVGAGI come from the germline V gene. The chain's CDR3 is CASRSDREGITQYF. The CDR3, as DNA: TGTGCCAGCAGGTCGGACAGGGAGGGGATAACGCAGTATTTT.

The chain is built from TRBV6-5 and TRBJ1-2; D possibly corresponds to TRBD1 (5 bases). Germline V lookup: CDR1 MNHEY, CDR2 SVGAGI. V was trimmed by 5 bases and J by 4 bases, leaving 8 bases between them. CDR3 length: 12 residues. CDR3 in DNA: TGTGCCAGCAGTCGGGGCGGCTATGGCTACACCTTC. Amino acid sequence: CASSRGGYGYTF.